The present T cell receptor (beta chain) was sequenced within a study of CD8 T cells in Susac syndrome. Findings and limits, study-wide: The study conceded that its TCR sequencing and HLA analysis involved relatively few individuals.

An input of about 0.45 to 1 ug of RNA was subjected to reverse transcription using random hexamers. TCRdb reprocessed the immunoSEQ multiplex PCR reads via MiXCR and lists one record per CDR3 protein. The sample shows around 160,000 distinct CDR3 sequences, approximately 94% of them seen only once. This clonotype was observed a single time. Its antigen is unknown. Trimming pared 4 bases from V and 8 bases from J, leaving 6 bases between. This CDR3 spans 11 amino acids. Sequenced: CD4+ T cells from PBMCs. This clonotype originated in a human donor with multiple sclerosis. V usage is TRBV12-3 or TRBV12-4 and J usage is TRBJ2-4; D perhaps matches TRBD2 (6 bases). In nucleotides, the CDR3 is TGTGCCAGCAGTTGGGGGGACATTCAGTACTTC. Its translation: CASSWGDIQYF.